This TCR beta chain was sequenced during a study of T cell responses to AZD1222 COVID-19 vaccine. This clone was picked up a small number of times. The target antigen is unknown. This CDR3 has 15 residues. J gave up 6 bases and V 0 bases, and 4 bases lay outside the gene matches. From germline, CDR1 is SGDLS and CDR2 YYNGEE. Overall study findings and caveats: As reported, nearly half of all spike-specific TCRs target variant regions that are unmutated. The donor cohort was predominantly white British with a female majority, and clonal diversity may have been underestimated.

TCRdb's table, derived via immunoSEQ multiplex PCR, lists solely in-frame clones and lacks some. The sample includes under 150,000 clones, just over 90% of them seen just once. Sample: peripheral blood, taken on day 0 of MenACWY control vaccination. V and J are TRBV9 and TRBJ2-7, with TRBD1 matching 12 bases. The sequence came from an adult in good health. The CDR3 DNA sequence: TGTGCCAGCAGCGTAGGAGGGACAGGGGGCTCCGAGCAGTACTTC. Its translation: CASSVGGTGGSEQYF.